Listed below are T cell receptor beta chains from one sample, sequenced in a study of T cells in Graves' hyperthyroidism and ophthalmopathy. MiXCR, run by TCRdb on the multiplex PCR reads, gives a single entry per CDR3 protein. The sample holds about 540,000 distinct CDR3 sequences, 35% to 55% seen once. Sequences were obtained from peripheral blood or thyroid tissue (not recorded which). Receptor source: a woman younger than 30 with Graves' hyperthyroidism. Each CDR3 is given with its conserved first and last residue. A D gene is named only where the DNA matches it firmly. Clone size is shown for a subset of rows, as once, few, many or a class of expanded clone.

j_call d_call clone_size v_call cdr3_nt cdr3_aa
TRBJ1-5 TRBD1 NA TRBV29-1 TGCAGCGCTAGACAGGGGCTGAGCAATCAGCCCCAGCATTTT CSARQGLSNQPQHF
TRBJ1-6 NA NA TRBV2 TGTGCCAGCAGTTACAGCCTACAGGGCGAACTCCACTTT CASSYSLQGELHF
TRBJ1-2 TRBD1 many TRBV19 TGTGCCAGTAGAGGACGAACAGGGGGCTTTGGCTACACCTTC CASRGRTGGFGYTF
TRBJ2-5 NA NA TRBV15 TGTGCCACCAGCAGAGATTTGGGGGGAACGCAAGAGACCCAGTACTTC CATSRDLGGTQETQYF
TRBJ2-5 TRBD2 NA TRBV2 TGTGCCAGCAGAGCTAGCGGGTTACAAGAGACCCAGTACTTC CASRASGLQETQYF
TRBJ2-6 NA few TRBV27 TGTGCCAGCAGTGTCCGCGGGTACTCTGGGGCCAACGTCCTGACTTTC CASSVRGYSGANVLTF
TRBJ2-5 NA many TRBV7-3 TGTGCCAGCAGCTTAAGCGGTATTTATGGGGAGACCCAGTACTTC CASSLSGIYGETQYF
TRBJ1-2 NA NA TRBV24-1 TGTGCCACCAGTGATACTAGCGGGGTCTATGGCTACACCTTC CATSDTSGVYGYTF
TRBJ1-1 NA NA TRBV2 TGTGCCAGCAAGGCCTATGGGTCTAACACTGAAGCTTTCTTT CASKAYGSNTEAFF
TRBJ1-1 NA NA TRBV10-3 TGTGCCATCAGTGGTCCGGGACTAGCTTTCTTT CAISGPGLAFF
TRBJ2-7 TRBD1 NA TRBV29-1 TGCAGCGTTCTCAAACGGGACAGGGTACACGAGCAGTACTTC CSVLKRDRVHEQYF
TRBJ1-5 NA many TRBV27 TGTGCCAGCAGTTTGAGGAGAAGCAATCAGCCCCAGCATTTT CASSLRRSNQPQHF
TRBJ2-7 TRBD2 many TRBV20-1 TGCAGTGCTAGAGTTAGCGGGAGAGGGGGCGAGCAGTACTTC CSARVSGRGGEQYF
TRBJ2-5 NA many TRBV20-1 TGCAGTGCGAGGCACCCGGGTGGCCAAGAGACCCAGTACTTC CSARHPGGQETQYF
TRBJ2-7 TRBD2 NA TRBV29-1 TGCAGCGTAACCGGACTAGCGAGCTCCTACGAGCAGTACTTC CSVTGLASSYEQYF
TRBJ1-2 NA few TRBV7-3 TGTGCCAGCAGCTTATTCATCGGGACAAACTATGGCTACACCTTC CASSLFIGTNYGYTF
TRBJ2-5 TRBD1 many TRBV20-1 TGCAGTGCTAGAGATCTGGACAGGGTGACGACCCAGTACTTC CSARDLDRVTTQYF
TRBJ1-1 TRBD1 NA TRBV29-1 TGCAGCGTTGAGTCCTCAGGGGGCGTGAACACTGAAGCTTTCTTT CSVESSGGVNTEAFF
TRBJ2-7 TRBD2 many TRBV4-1 TGCGCCAGCAGCCACCCTGCTAGCGGGAACTACGAGCAGTACTTC CASSHPASGNYEQYF
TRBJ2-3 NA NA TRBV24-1 TGTGCCACCAGTGATTTCGGCCAGTCAGGAGATACGCAGTATTTT CATSDFGQSGDTQYF
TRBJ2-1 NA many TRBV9 TGTGCCAGCAGTTCGGGAGACGGTAATGAGCAGTTCTTC CASSSGDGNEQFF
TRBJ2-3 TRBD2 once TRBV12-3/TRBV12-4 TGTGCCAGCAGTTTCGAGACGGGAGGGGCAGATACGCAGTATTTT CASSFETGGADTQYF